The clone carrying this TCR beta chain was detected only a few times. What it binds is unknown. The authors prepared the TCRbeta library with unique molecular identifiers. TCRdb itself ran the PCR reads through MiXCR, one entry per CDR3 protein. The sample lists around 270,000 distinct CDR3 sequences, about 9.4% seen once, with less than 8% in the top ten. Germline CDR1 SQVTM, CDR2 ANQGSEA. Deletions cut 0 bases from V and 2 bases from J, with 20 bases between. This CDR3 is built from 17 residues. This sample was included in a study of T-cell reconstitution after alpha-beta-depleted transplantation in children. Study conclusions and caveats: When one year had passed after transplant, most T-cell counts and diversity came from newly produced T cells. At around two months after transplant, the alpha-beta T cells were reportedly derived from several hundred expanded clones that came from non-depleted graft cells.

Sequenced material: PBMCs, taken before TCRalphabeta/CD19-depleted stem cell transplant. This TCR derives from a boy under two years old with acute myeloid leukemia, due to receive a stem cell transplant. The rearrangement uses TRBV29-1 and TRBJ2-7, with D perhaps TRBD2 (6 bases). CDR3 coding DNA: TGCAGCGTTGAAGATCGGTCCTTTCTAGCGTTTGCCTACGAGCAGTACTTC. Protein sequence: CSVEDRSFLAFAYEQYF.